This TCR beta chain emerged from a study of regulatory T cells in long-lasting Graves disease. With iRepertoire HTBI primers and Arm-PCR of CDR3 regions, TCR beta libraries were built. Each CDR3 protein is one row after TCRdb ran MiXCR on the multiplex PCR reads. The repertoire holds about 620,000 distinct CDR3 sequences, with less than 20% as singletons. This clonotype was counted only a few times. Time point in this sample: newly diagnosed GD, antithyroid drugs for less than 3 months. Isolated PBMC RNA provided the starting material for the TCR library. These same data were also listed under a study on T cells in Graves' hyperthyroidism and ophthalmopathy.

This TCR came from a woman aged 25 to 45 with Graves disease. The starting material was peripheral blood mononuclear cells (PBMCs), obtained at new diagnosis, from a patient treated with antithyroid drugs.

Written as DNA, the CDR3 is TGTGCCAGTAGTCCAAGGGCAGGCCCCTACAATGAGCAGTTCTTC. It is translated as CASSPRAGPYNEQFF. V and J are TRBV19 and TRBJ2-1; D gene ambiguous. Germline V gene lookup returns CDR1 LNHDA and CDR2 SQIVND (reference sequence). The CDR3 consists of 15 residues. V shed 5 bases and J shed 2 bases, with 13 bases lying between them.